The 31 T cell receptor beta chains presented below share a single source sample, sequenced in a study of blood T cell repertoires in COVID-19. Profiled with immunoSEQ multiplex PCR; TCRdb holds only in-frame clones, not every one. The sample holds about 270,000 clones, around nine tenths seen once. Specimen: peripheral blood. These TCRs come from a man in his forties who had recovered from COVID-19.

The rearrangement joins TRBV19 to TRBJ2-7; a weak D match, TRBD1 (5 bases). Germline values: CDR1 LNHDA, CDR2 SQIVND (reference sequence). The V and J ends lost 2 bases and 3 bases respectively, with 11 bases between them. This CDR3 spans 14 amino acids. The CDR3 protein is CASSISRASYEQYF. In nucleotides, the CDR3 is TGTGCCAGTAGTATAAGCAGGGCAAGCTACGAGCAGTACTTC.

CDR3 residues: CASSIPGPETQYF. CDR3 nucleotide sequence: TGTGCCAGCAGCATCCCGGGTCCGGAGACCCAGTACTTC. V is TRBV5-4 and J is TRBJ2-5; no clear D. Trimming stripped 4 bases from V and 5 bases from J, with 12 bases between. The CDR3 totals 13 residues. Germline V gives CDR1 SGHNT, CDR2 YYREEE (reference sequence).

For the CDR3, the DNA is TGTGCCAGCAGCCATGACGAGGCTGAAGCTTTCTTT. Protein product: CASSHDEAEAFF. This chain connects TRBV4-2 to TRBJ1-1; no clear D gene. CDR1 is LGHNA and CDR2 is YNFKEQ in the germline V gene. The CDR3 covers 12 residues. Deletions cut 3 bases from V and 6 bases from J, with 8 bases between.

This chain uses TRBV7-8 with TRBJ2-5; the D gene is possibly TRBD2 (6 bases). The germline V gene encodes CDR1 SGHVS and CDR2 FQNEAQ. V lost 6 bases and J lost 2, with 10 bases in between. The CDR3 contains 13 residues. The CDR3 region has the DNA TGTGCCAGCAGGATCGGAGGGCAAGAGACCCAGTACTTC. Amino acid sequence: CASRIGGQETQYF.

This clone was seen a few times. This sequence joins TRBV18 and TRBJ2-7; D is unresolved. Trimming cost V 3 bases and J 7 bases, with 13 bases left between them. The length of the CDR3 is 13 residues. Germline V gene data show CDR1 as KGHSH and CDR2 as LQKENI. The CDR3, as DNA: TGTGCCAGCTCACCTCTGGCCATCGGGGAGCAGTACTTC. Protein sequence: CASSPLAIGEQYF.

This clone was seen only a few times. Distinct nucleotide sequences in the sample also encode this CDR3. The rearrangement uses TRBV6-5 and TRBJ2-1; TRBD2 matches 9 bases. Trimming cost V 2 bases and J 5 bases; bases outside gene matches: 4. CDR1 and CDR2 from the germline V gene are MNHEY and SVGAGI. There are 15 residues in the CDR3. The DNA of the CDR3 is TGTGCCAGCAGTTACGGGTTAGCGGGGGACAATGAGCAGTTCTTC. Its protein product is CASSYGLAGDNEQFF.

The CDR3 DNA sequence: TGTGCCAGCAGCTTACAGGGCCGTACAGATACGCAGTATTTT. It is translated as CASSLQGRTDTQYF. The chain employs TRBV5-4 and TRBJ2-3; TRBD1 might be the D (6 bases). The CDR3 spans 14 residues. In germline, CDR1 is SGHNT, CDR2 YYREEE (reference sequence). With 2 bases removed from V and 3 bases from J, the gap between germline ends came to 10 bases.

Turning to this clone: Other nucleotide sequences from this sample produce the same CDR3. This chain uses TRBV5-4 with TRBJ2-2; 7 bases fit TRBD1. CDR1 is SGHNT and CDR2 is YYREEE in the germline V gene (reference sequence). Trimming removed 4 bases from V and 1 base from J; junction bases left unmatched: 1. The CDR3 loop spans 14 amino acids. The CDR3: CASSRTGNTGELFF. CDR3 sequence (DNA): TGTGCCAGCAGCAGGACAGGGAACACCGGGGAGCTGTTTTTT. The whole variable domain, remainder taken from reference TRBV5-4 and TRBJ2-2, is ETGVTQSPTHLIKTRGQQVTLRCSSQSGHNTVSWYQQALGQGPQFIFQYYREEENGRGNFPPRFSGLQFPNYSSELNVNALELDDSALYLCASSRTGNTGELFFGEGSRLTVL.

The CDR3 DNA reads as TGTGCCAGTAGTATGGCGGGAGGTTCGTACGAGCAGTACTTC. Its translation: CASSMAGGSYEQYF. This chain joins TRBV19 and TRBJ2-7, with 8 bases aligning to TRBD2. CDR3 size: 14 residues. Germline V lookup: CDR1 LNHDA, CDR2 SQIVND (reference sequence). With 3 bases clipped from V and 4 bases from J, the junction kept 5 bases outside the gene matches.

Here the CDR3 reads CASRKTSGRASGTDTQYF. CDR3 bases: TGTGCCAGCAGGAAGACTAGCGGGAGGGCCTCAGGCACAGATACGCAGTATTTT. J is TRBJ2-3 and V is TRBV2; 14 positions match TRBD2. Germline-derived CDR1 and CDR2 are SNHLY and FYNNEI. The CDR3 runs 18 residues. The V gene end was trimmed by 6 bases and the J gene end by 1 base; junction bases not matched to a gene: 9.

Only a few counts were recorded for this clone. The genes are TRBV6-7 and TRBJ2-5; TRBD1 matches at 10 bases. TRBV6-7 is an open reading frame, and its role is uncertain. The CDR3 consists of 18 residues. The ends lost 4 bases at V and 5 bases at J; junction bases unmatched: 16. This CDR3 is CASSSLYVGDRGRETQYF. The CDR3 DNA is TGTGCCAGCAGTTCCCTCTATGTTGGGGACAGGGGACGGGAGACCCAGTACTTC.

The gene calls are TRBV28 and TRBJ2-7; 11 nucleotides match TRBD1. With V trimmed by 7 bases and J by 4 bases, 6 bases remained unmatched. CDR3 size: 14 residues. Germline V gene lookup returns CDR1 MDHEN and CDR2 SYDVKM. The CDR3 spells CASTSGTGGYEQYF. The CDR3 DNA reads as TGTGCCAGCACCTCCGGGACAGGGGGTTACGAGCAGTACTTC.

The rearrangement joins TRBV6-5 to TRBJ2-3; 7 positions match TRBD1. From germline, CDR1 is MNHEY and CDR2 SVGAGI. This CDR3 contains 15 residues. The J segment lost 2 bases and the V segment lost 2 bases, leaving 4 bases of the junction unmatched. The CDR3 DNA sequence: TGTGCCAGCAGTTACGTAGGGGGCGTCACAGATACGCAGTATTTT. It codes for CASSYVGGVTDTQYF.

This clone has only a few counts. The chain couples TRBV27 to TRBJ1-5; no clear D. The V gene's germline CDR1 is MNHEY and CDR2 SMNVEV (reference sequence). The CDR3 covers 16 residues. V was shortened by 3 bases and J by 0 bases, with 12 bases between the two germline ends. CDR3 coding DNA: TGTGCCAGCAGTTTTGGTGCAGGCGTTAGCAATCAGCCCCAGCATTTT. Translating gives CASSFGAGVSNQPQHF.

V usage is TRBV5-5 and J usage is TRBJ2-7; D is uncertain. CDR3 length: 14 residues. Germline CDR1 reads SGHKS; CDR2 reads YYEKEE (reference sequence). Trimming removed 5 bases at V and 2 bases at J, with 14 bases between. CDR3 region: CASRYTDFTYEQYF. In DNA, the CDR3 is TGTGCCAGCAGGTACACCGATTTTACCTACGAGCAGTACTTC.

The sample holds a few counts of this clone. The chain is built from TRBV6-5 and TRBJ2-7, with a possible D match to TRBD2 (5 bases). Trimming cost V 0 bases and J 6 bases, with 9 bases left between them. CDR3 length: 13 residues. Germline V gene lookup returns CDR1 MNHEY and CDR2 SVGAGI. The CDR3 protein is CASSYSRAAEQYF. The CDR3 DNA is TGTGCCAGCAGTTACTCGAGGGCTGCCGAGCAGTACTTC.

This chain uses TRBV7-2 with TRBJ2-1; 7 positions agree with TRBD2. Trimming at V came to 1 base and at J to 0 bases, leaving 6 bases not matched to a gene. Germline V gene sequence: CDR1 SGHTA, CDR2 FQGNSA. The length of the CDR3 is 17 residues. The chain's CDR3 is CASSLGGSVHSYNEQFF. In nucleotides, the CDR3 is TGTGCCAGCAGCTTAGGCGGGAGCGTACACTCCTACAATGAGCAGTTCTTC.

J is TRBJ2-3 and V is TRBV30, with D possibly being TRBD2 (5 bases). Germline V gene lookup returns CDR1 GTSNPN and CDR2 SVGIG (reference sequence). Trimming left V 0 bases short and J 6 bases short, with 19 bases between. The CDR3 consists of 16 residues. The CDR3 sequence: CAWSVGAANSADTQYF. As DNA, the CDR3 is TGTGCCTGGAGTGTCGGAGCGGCTAATAGTGCGGATACGCAGTATTTT.

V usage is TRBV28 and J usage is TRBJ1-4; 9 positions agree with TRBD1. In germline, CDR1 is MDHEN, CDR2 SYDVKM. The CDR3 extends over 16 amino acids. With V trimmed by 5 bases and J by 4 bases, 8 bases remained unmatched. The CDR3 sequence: CASSLIQGAINEKLFF. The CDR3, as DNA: TGTGCCAGCAGTCTAATACAGGGGGCAATTAATGAAAAACTGTTTTTT.

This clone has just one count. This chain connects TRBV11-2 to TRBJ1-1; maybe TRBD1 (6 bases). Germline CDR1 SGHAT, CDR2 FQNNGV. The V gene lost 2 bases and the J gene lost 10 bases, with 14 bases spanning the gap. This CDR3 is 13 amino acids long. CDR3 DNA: TGTGCCAGCAGCTTACGAGCAGGGGTGGGAGCTTTCTTT. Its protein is CASSLRAGVGAFF. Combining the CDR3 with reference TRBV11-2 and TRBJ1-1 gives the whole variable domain EAGVAQSPRYKIIEKRQSVAFWCNPISGHATLYWYQQILGQGPKLLIQFQNNGVVDDSQLPKDRFSAERLKGVDSTLKIQPAKLEDSAVYLCASSLRAGVGAFFGQGTRLTVV.

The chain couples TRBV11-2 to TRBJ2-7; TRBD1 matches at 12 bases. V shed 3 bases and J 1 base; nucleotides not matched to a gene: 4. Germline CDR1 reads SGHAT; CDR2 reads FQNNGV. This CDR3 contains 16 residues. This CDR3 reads CASSFGTGGTSYEQYF. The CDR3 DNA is TGTGCCAGCAGCTTTGGGACAGGGGGCACTTCCTACGAGCAGTACTTC.

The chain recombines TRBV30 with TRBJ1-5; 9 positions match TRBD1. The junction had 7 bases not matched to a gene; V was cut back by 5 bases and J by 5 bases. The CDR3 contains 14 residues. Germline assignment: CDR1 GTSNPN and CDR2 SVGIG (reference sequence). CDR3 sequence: CAWAPGQGYQPQHF. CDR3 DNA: TGTGCCTGGGCTCCGGGACAGGGTTATCAGCCCCAGCATTTT.

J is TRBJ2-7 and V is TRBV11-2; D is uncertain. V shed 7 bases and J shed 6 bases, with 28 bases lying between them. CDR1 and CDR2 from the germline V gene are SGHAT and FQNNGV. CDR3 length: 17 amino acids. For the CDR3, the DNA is TGTGCCAGCACCACGTCCTTTGCGATAGCCCTAAGGAGCGAGCAGTACTTC. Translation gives CASTTSFAIALRSEQYF.

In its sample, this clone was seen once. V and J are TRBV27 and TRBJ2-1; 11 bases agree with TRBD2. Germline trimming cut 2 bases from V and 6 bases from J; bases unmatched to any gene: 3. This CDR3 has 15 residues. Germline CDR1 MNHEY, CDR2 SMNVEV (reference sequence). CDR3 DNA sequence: TGTGCCAGCAGTTTACGGCTAGCGGGGGGCAATGAGCAGTTCTTC. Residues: CASSLRLAGGNEQFF.

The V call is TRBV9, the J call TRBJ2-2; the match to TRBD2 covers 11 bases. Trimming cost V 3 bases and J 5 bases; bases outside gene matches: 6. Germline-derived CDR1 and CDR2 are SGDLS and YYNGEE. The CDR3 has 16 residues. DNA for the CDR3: TGTGCCAGCAGCGGTAGCGGGGGGGCTGGTACCGGGGAGCTGTTTTTT. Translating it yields CASSGSGGAGTGELFF.

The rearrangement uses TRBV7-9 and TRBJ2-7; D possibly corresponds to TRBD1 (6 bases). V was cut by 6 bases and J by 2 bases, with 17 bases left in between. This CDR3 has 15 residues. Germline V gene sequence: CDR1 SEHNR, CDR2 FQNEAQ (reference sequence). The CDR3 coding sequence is TGTGCCAGCAGTCCCTTAGGGGGAGTTCCCTACGAGCAGTACTTC. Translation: CASSPLGGVPYEQYF.

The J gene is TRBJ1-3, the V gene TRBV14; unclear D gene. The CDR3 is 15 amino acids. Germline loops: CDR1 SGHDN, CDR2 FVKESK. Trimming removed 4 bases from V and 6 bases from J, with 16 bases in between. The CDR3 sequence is CASSRWRERENTIYF. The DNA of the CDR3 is TGTGCCAGCAGCCGGTGGAGGGAGCGGGAAAACACCATATATTTT.

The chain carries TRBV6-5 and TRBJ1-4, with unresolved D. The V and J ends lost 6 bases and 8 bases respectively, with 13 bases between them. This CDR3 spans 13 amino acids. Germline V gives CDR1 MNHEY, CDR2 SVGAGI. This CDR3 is CASRLHSREKLFF. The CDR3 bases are TGTGCCAGCAGACTACATTCACGAGAAAAACTGTTTTTT.

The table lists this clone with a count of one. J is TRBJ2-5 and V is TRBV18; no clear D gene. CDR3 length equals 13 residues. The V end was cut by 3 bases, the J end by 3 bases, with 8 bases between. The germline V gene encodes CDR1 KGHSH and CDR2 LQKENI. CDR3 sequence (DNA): TGTGCCAGCTCACCCCGATCTAAAGAGACCCAGTACTTC. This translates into CASSPRSKETQYF.

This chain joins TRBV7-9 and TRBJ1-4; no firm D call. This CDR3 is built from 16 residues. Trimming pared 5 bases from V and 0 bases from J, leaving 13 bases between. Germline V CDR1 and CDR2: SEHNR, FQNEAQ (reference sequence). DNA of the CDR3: TGTGCCAGCAGCCCTTCCAACCAGGCAACTAATGAAAAACTGTTTTTT. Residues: CASSPSNQATNEKLFF.

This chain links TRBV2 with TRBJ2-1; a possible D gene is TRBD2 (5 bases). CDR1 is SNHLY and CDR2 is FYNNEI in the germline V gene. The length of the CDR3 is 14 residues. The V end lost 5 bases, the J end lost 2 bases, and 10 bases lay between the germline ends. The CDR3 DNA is TGTGCCAGCAGTTGGAGCGGTACCTACAATGAGCAGTTCTTC. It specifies CASSWSGTYNEQFF. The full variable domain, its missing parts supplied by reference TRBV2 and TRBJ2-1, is EPEVTQTPSHQVTQMGQEVILRCVPISNHLYFYWYRQILGQKVEFLVSFYNNEISEKSEIFDDQFSVERPDGSNFTLKIRSTKLEDSAMYFCASSWSGTYNEQFFGPGTRLTVL.